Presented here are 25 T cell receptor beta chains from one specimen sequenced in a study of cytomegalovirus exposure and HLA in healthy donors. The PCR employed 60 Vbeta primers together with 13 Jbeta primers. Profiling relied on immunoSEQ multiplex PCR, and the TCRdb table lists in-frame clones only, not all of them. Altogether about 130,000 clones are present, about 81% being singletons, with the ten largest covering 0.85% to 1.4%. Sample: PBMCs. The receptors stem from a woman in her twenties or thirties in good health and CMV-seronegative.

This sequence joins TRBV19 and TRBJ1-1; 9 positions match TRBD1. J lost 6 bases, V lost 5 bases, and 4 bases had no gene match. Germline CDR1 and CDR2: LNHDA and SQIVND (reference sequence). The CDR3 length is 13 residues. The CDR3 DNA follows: TGTGCCAGTAGTTGGGGACAGGGCGCTGAAGCTTTCTTT. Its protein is CASSWGQGAEAFF.

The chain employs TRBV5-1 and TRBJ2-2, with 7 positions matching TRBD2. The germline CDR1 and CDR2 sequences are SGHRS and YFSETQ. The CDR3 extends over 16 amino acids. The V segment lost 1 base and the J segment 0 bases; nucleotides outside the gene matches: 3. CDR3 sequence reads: CASSLRAGANTGELFF. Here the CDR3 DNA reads TGCGCCAGCAGCTTGAGGGCGGGAGCGAACACCGGGGAGCTGTTTTTT.

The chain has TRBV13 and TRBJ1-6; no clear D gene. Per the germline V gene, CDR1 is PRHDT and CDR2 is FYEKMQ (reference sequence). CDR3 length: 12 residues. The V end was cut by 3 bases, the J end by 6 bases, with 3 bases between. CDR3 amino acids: CASSFSNSPLHF. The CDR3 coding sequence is TGTGCCAGCAGCTTCTCTAATTCACCCCTCCACTTT.

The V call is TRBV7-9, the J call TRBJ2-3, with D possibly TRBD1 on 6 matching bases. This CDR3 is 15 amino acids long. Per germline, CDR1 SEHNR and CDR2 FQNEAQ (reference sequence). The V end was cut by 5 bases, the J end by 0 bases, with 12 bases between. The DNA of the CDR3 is TGTGCCAGCAGCCCAGGGGACGGAAGCACAGATACGCAGTATTTT. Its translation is CASSPGDGSTDTQYF. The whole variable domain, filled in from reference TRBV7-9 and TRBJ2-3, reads DTGVSQNPRHKITKRGQNVTFRCDPISEHNRLYWYRQTLGQGPEFLTYFQNEAQLEKSRLLSDRFSAERPKGSFSTLEIQRTEQGDSAMYLCASSPGDGSTDTQYFGPGTRLTVL.

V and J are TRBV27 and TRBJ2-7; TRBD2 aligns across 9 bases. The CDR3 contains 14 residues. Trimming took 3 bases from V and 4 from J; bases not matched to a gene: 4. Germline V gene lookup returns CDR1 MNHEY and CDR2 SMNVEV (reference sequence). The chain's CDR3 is CASSLSGGTYEQYF. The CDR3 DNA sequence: TGTGCCAGCAGTTTGAGCGGGGGGACTTACGAGCAGTACTTC.

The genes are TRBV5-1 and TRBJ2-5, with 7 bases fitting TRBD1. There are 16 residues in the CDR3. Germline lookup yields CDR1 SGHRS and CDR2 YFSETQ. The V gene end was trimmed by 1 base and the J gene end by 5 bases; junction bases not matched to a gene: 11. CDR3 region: CASSLNLGGRSETQYF. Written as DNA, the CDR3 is TGCGCCAGCAGCTTGAATTTAGGGGGCAGGTCGGAGACCCAGTACTTC.

CDR3 in amino acids: CASSDGGRSYEQYF. The CDR3 DNA reads as TGTGCCAGTAGTGACGGAGGGCGCTCCTACGAGCAGTACTTC. The chain joins TRBV19 to TRBJ2-7; TRBD2 might be the D (6 bases). Looked up from germline, CDR1 is LNHDA and CDR2 is SQIVND (reference sequence). V shed 5 bases and J shed 0 bases, with 11 bases lying between them. The CDR3 extends over 14 amino acids.

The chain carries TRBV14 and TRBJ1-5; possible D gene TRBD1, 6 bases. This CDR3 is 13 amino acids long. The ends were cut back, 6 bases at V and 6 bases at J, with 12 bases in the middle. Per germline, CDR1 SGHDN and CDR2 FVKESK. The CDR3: CASSPGVRQPQHF. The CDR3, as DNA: TGTGCCAGCAGTCCAGGGGTTCGTCAGCCCCAGCATTTT.

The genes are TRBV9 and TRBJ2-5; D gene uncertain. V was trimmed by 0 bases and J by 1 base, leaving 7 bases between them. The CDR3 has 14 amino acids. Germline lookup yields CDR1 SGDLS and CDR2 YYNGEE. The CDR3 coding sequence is TGTGCCAGCAGCGTAGACCCGGTCCAAGAGACCCAGTACTTC. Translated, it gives CASSVDPVQETQYF.

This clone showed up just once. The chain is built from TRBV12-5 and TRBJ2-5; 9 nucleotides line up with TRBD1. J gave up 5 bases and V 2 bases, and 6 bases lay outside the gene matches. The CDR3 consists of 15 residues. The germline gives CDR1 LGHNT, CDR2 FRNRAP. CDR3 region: CASGLPSTGGETQYF. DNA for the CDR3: TGTGCTAGTGGTTTGCCCTCGACAGGGGGGGAGACCCAGTACTTC.

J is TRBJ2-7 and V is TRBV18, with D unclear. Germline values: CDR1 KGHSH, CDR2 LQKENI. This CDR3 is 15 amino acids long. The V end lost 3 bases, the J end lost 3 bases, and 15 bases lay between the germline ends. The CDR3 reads CASSPLGLSGYEQYF. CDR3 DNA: TGTGCCAGCTCACCTTTAGGATTGTCGGGCTACGAGCAGTACTTC.

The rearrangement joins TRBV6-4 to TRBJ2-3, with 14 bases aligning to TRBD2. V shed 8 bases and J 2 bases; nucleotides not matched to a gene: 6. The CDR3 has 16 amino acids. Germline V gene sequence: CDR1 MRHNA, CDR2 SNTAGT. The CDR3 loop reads CASGGTSGGPTDTQYF. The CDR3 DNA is TGTGCCAGCGGGGGGACTAGCGGGGGCCCCACAGATACGCAGTATTTT.

The CDR3 DNA sequence: TGCGCCAGCCGCTTGGGTGGCTCGGGCACCGGGGAGCTGTTTTTT. This translates into CASRLGGSGTGELFF. The chain is built from TRBV10-2 and TRBJ2-2; D not resolved. V shed 8 bases and J shed 4 bases, with 17 bases lying between them. The CDR3 totals 15 residues. The germline V gene has CDR1 WSHSY and CDR2 SAAADI.

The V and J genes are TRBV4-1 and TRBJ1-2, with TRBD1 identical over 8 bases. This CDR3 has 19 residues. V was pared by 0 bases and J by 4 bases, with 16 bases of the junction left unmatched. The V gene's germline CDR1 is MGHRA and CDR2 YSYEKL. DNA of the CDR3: TGCGCCAGCAGCCAAGATGGTGGGGGACAGGTACGAAGGGGCTATGGCTACACCTTC. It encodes CASSQDGGGQVRRGYGYTF.

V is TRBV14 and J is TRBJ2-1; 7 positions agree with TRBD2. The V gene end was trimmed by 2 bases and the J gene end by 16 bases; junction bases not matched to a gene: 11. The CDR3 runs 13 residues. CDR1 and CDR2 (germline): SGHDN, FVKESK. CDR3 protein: CASSQLTSAAVFF. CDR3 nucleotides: TGTGCCAGCAGCCAACTTACTAGCGCCGCGGTATTCTTC.

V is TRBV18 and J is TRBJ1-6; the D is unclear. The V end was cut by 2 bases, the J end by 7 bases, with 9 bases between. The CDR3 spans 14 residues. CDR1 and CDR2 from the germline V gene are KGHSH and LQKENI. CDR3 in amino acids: CASSPGGRNSPLHF. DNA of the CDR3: TGTGCCAGCTCACCAGGAGGGAGGAATTCACCCCTCCACTTT.

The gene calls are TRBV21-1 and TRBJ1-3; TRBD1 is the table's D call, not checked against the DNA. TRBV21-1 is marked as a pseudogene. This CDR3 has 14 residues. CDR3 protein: CAFRRGHLGSTIYF. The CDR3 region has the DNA TGTGCCTTCCGCCGGGGACACCTTGGAAGCACCATATATTTT.

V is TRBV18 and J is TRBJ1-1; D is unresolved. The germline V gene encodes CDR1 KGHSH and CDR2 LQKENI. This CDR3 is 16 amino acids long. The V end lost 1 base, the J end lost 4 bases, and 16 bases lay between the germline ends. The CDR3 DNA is TGTGCCAGCTCACCACGGATCACCAAGGAGGGCACTGAAGCTTTCTTT. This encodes CASSPRITKEGTEAFF.

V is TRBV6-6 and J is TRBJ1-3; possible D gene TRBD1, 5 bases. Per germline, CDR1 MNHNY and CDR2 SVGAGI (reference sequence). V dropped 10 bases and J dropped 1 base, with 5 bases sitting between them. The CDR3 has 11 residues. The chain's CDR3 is CATGSGNTIYF. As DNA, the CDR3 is TGTGCCACAGGGTCTGGAAACACCATATATTTT.

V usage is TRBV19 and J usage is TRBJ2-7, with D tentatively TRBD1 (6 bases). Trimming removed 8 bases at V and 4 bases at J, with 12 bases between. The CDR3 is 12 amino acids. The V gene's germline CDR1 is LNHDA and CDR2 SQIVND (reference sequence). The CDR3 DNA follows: TGTGCCAGTTCAGGGACAAGTTACGAGCAGTACTTC. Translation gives CASSGTSYEQYF. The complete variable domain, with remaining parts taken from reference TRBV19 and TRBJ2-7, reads DGGITQSPKYLFRKEGQNVTLSCEQNLNHDAMYWYRQDPGQGLRLIYYSQIVNDFQKGDIAEGYSVSREKKESFPLTVTSAQKNPTAFYLCASSGTSYEQYFGPGTRLTVT.

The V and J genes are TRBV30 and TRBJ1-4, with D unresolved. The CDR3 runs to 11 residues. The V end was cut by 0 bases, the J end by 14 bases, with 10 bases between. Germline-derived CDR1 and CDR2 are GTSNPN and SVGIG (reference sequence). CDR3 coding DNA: TGTGCCTGGAGTGTCGGACTGTTTCTGTTTTTT. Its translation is CAWSVGLFLFF.

CDR3 coding DNA: TGTGCCAGCAGCCTGACAGGGGAAGAGACCCAGTACTTC. It specifies CASSLTGEETQYF. The genes are TRBV14 and TRBJ2-5; 8 bases map to TRBD1. The V gene end was trimmed by 4 bases and the J gene end by 3 bases; junction bases not matched to a gene: 1. The CDR3 is 13 amino acids. CDR1 SGHDN and CDR2 FVKESK come from the germline V gene.

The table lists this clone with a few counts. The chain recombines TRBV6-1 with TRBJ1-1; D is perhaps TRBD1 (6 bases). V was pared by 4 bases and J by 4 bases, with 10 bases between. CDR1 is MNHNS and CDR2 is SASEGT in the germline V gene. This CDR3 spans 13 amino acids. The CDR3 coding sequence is TGTGCCAGCAGTGGGACAGTGGCCACTGAAGCTTTCTTT. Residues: CASSGTVATEAFF.

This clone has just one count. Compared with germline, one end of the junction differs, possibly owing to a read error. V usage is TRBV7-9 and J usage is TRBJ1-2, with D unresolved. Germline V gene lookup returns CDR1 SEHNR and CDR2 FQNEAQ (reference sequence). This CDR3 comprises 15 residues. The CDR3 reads CSSSLVEGVNYGYTF. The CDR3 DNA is TGTTCCAGCAGCTTAGTGGAGGGCGTCAACTATGGCTACACCTTC. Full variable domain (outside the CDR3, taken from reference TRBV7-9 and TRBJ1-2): DTGVSQNPRHKITKRGQNVTFRCDPISEHNRLYWYRQTLGQGPEFLTYFQNEAQLEKSRLLSDRFSAERPKGSFSTLEIQRTEQGDSAMYLCSSSLVEGVNYGYTFGSGTRLTVV.

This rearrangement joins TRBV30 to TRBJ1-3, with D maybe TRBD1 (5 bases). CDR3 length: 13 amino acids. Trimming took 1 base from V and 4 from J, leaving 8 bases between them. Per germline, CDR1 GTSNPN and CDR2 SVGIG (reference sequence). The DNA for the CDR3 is TGTGCCTGGAGTGGGGGCCTGGGAAACACCATATATTTT. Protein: CAWSGGLGNTIYF.